These 8 T cell receptor beta chains originate from one sample sequenced in a study of blood T cells in healthy people across ages. Together with a sample-barcoded 5' primer, a J-beta primer mix was included in a second PCR lasting about 7 to 11 cycles. TCRdb processed the 5' RACE reads anew with MiXCR; each CDR3 protein has one entry. Of hundreds of thousands of distinct CDR3 sequences in the sample, roughly 31% were seen once. Sequencing used blood. These receptors all come from a woman older than 75 in good health.

On this clonotype: This may arise from a read error, as a much more abundant clone is one base away. The chain has TRBV7-2 and TRBJ1-1; D gene ambiguous. V was pared by 1 base and J by 3 bases, with 6 bases between. This CDR3 has 13 amino acids. The germline gives CDR1 SGHTA, CDR2 FQGNSA. The CDR3 spells CASSLDSDTEAFF. The CDR3 DNA reads TGTGCCAGCAGCTTAGACAGCGACACTGAAGCTTTCTTT.

In the case of this clonotype: This clone may be a read error of a much larger clone one base away. The chain combines TRBV3-1 with TRBJ2-3; TRBD1 aligns across 8 bases. In germline, CDR1 is LGHDT, CDR2 YNNKEL (reference sequence). The CDR3 covers 14 residues. In DNA, the CDR3 is TGTGCCAGCAGCTTTCAGGGGGCCGCAGATGCGCAGTATTTT. Translation: CASSFQGAADAQYF.

V is TRBV30 and J is TRBJ2-3; no firm D call. Germline V gene lookup returns CDR1 GTSNPN and CDR2 SVGIG (reference sequence). V was trimmed by 0 bases and J by 2 bases, leaving 3 bases between them. The CDR3 runs to 12 residues. The CDR3 here is CAWSVLTDTQYF. DNA of the CDR3: TGTGCCTGGAGTGTACTCACAGATACGCAGTATTTT.

CDR3 sequence (DNA): TGTGCCATCGGGGACAGTTCTAACTATGGCTACACCTTC. It codes for CAIGDSSNYGYTF. The chain is built from TRBV6-6 and TRBJ1-2; TRBD1 matches at 7 bases. This CDR3 contains 13 residues. The junction had 5 bases not matched to a gene; V was cut back by 10 bases and J by 0 bases. Germline-derived CDR1 and CDR2 are MNHNY and SVGAGI (reference sequence).

This clonotype was seen repeatedly, ten times or more. The V and J genes are TRBV20-1 and TRBJ2-5, with 13 bases fitting TRBD2. CDR1 and CDR2 from the germline V gene are DFQATT and SNEGSKA (reference sequence). The CDR3 totals 15 residues. The junction had 9 bases not matched to a gene; V was cut back by 5 bases and J by 6 bases. CDR3 loop: CSAAKGLAGFKTQYF. CDR3 sequence (DNA): TGCAGTGCTGCCAAGGGACTAGCGGGGTTTAAGACCCAGTACTTC.

This chain links TRBV6-5 with TRBJ2-7, with D tentatively TRBD1 or TRBD2 (5 bases each). The CDR3 extends over 13 amino acids. The germline gives CDR1 MNHEY, CDR2 SVGAGI. Trimming removed 7 bases at V and 7 bases at J, with 17 bases between. The CDR3 is CASTRDPLDEQYF. In DNA form, the CDR3 reads TGTGCCAGCACCCGGGACCCGCTGGATGAGCAGTACTTC.

The chain carries TRBV20-1 and TRBJ1-1; tentatively, D is TRBD1 (5 bases). The CDR3 runs 13 residues. Germline V gene data show CDR1 as DFQATT and CDR2 as SNEGSKA (reference sequence). Deletions cut 4 bases from V and 5 bases from J, with 14 bases between. The DNA for the CDR3 is TGCAGTGCTACATTGGGGGGTGGAACTGAAGCTTTCTTT. Translated, it gives CSATLGGGTEAFF.

CDR3 sequence (DNA): TGTGCCAGCAGTTACGCCGAAAGGGGGGGGACCCAGTACTTC. It is translated as CASSYAERGGTQYF. The rearrangement joins TRBV6-6 to TRBJ2-5, with D tentatively TRBD2 (7 bases). The V end was cut by 2 bases, the J end by 7 bases, with 14 bases between. The CDR3 runs to 14 residues. The V gene's germline CDR1 is MNHNY and CDR2 SVGAGI (reference sequence).